This TCR beta chain comes out of a study of blood T cells in healthy people across ages. This clonotype has just a few counts. Its antigen is undetermined. General study points: The authors considered diversity estimates from one million T cells to be underestimates.

The authors ran a second PCR of about 7 to 11 cycles using a sample-barcoded 5' primer and a J-beta primer mix. MiXCR, run by TCRdb on the 5' RACE reads, gives a single entry per CDR3 protein. The top ten clones hold approximately 25% of a sample with hundreds of thousands of distinct CDR3 sequences, roughly 48% of them seen once. Germline V gene data show CDR1 as LNHNV and CDR2 as YYDKDF (reference sequence). The V gene end was trimmed by 5 bases and the J gene end by 0 bases; junction bases not matched to a gene: 13. CDR3 length equals 20 residues. Input material: blood. The chain uses TRBV15 and TRBJ2-1, with 13 nucleotides matching TRBD2. The origin of this receptor is an elderly man in good health. The DNA for the CDR3 is TGTGCCACCAGCCCCATCGGACTAGCGGGAGCTAAGGGCTCCTACAATGAGCAGTTCTTC. Its protein is CATSPIGLAGAKGSYNEQFF. The variable domain in full, completed from reference TRBV15 and TRBJ2-1, reads DAMVIQNPRYQVTQFGKPVTLSCSQTLNHNVMYWYQQKSSQAPKLLFHYYDKDFNNEADTPDNFQSRRPNTSFCFLDIRSPGLGDTAMYLCATSPIGLAGAKGSYNEQFFGPGTRLTVL.